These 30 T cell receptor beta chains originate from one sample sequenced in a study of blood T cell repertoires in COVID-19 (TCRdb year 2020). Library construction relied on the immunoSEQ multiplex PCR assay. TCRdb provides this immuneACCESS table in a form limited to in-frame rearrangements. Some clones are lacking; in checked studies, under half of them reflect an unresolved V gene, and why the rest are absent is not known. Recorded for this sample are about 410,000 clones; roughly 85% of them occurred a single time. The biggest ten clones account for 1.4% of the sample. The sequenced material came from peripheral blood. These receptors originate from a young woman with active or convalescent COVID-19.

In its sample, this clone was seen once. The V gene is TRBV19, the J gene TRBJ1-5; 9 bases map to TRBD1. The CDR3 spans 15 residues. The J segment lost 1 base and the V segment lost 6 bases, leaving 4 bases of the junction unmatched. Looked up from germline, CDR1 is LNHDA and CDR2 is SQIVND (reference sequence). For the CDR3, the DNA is TGTGCCAGTAGGGTACAGGGGGCCAGCAATCAGCCCCAGCATTTT. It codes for CASRVQGASNQPQHF.

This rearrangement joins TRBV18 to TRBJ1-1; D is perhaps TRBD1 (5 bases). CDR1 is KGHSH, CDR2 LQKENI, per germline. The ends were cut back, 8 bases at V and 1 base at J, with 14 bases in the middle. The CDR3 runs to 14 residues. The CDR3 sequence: CASHAGGQNTEAFF. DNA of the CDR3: TGTGCCAGCCACGCGGGAGGACAGAACACTGAAGCTTTCTTT.

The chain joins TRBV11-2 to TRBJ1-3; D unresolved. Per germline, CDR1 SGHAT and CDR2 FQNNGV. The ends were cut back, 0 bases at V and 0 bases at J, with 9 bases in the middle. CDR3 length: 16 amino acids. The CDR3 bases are TGTGCCAGCAGCTTAGATCTTAGTGGCTCTGGAAACACCATATATTTT. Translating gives CASSLDLSGSGNTIYF.

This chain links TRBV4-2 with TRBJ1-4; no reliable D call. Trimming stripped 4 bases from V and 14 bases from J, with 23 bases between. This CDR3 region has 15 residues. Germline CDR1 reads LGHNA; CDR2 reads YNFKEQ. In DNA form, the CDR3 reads TGTGCCAGCAGCCCCGAGGAGCAGTCACCCTTTGGGCTGTTTTTT. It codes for CASSPEEQSPFGLFF.

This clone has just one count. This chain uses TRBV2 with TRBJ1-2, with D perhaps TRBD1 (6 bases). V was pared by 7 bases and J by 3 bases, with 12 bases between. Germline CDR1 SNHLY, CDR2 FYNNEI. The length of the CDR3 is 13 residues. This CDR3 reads CASNRGADYGYTF. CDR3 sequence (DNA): TGTGCCAGCAATCGGGGGGCGGACTATGGCTACACCTTC.

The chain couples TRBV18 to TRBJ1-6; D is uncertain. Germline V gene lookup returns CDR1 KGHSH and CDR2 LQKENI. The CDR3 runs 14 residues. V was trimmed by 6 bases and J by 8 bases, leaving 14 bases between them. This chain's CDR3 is CASSLVGVDSPLHF. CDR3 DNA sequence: TGTGCCAGCTCGCTTGTCGGGGTGGATTCACCCCTCCACTTT.

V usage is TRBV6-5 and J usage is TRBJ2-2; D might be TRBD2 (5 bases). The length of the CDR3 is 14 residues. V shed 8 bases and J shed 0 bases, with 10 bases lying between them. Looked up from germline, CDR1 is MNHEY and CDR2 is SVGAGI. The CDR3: CASEGYANTGELFF. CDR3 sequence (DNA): TGTGCCAGCGAGGGTTACGCGAACACCGGGGAGCTGTTTTTT.

The CDR3 region has the DNA TGTGCCAGCAGTGACGCAGGGAATAACTACGAGCAGTACTTC. Translation gives CASSDAGNNYEQYF. The genes are TRBV2 and TRBJ2-7; perhaps TRBD1 as D (5 bases). From germline, CDR1 is SNHLY and CDR2 FYNNEI. The germline V and J ends were trimmed by 3 bases and 3 bases, with 12 bases remaining between them. CDR3 size: 14 residues.

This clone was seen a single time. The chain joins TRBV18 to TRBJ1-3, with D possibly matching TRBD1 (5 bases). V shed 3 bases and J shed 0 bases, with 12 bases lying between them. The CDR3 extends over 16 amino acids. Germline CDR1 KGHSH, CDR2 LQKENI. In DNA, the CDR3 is TGTGCCAGCTCACCGGACGGACAAGCCTCTGGAAACACCATATATTTT. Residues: CASSPDGQASGNTIYF.

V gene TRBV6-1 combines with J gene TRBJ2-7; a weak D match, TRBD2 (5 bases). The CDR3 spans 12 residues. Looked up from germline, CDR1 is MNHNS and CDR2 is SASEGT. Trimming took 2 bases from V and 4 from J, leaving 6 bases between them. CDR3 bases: TGTGCCAGCAGTGAAACGGGATACGAGCAGTACTTC. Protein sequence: CASSETGYEQYF.

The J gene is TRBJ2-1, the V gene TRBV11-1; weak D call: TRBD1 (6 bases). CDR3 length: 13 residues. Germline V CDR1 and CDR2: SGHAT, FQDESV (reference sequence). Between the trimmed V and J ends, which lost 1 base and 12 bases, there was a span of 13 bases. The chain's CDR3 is CASSLDSARGQFF. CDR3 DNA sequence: TGTGCCAGCAGCTTAGATTCAGCCAGGGGGCAGTTCTTC.

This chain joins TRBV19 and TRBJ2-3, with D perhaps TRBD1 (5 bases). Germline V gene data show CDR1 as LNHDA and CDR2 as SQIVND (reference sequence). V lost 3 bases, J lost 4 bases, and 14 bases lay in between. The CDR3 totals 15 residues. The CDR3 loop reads CASSMSVQGSDTQYF. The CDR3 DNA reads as TGTGCCAGTAGTATGTCAGTGCAGGGTTCAGATACGCAGTATTTT.

The DNA of the CDR3 is TGTGCCAGCAGCTTAGCGCAGGAGAACACTGAAGCTTTCTTT. Amino acids: CASSLAQENTEAFF. V and J are TRBV11-1 and TRBJ1-1; D is unresolved. The V end lost 0 bases, the J end lost 1 base, and 6 bases lay between the germline ends. This CDR3 has 14 amino acids. Germline CDR1 SGHAT, CDR2 FQDESV (reference sequence).

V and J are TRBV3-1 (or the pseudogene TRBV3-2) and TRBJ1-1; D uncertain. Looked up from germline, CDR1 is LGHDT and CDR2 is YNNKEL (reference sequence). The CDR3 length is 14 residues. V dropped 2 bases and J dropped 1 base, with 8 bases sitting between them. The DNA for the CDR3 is TGTGCCAGCAGCCAACCCCCGGGGAACACTGAAGCTTTCTTT. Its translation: CASSQPPGNTEAFF.

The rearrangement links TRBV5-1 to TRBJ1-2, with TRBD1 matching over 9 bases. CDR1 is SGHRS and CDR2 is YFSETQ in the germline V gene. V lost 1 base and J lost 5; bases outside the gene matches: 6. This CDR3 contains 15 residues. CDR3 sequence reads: CASSLTTGGGYGYTF. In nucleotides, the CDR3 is TGCGCCAGCAGCTTGACGACAGGGGGAGGATATGGCTACACCTTC.

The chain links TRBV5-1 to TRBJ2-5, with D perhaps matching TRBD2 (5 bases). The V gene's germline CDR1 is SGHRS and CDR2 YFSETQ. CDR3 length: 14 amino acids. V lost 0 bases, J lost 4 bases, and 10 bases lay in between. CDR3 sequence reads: CASSLDPSLETQYF. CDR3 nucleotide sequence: TGCGCCAGCAGCTTGGATCCTAGCCTAGAGACCCAGTACTTC.

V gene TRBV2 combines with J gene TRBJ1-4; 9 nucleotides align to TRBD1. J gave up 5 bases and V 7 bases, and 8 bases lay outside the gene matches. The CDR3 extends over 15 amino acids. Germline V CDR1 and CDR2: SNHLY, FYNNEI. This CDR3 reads CASIFRDRDNEKLFF. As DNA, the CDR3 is TGTGCCAGCATCTTCCGGGACAGGGACAATGAAAAACTGTTTTTT.

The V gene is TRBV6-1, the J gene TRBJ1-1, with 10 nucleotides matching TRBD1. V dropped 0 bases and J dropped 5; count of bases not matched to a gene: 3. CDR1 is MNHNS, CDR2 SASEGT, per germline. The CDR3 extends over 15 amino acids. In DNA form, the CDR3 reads TGTGCCAGCAGTGAAGCCGGGACAGGGGCAACTGAAGCTTTCTTT. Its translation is CASSEAGTGATEAFF.

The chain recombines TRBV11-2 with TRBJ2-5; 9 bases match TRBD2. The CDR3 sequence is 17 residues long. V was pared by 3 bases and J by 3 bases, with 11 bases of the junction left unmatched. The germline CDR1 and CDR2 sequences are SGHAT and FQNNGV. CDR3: CASSFVSGGQGEETQYF. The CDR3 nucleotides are TGTGCCAGCAGCTTCGTTAGCGGGGGCCAAGGAGAAGAGACCCAGTACTTC.

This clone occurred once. The CDR3 loop reads CASGYRAGDEQYF. The CDR3 DNA reads as TGTGCCAGCGGGTACAGGGCAGGTGACGAGCAGTACTTC. The chain recombines TRBV13 with TRBJ2-7; maybe TRBD1 (6 bases). Trimming removed 8 bases from V and 5 bases from J, with 16 bases in between. This CDR3 has 13 amino acids. CDR1 and CDR2 (germline): PRHDT, FYEKMQ (reference sequence).

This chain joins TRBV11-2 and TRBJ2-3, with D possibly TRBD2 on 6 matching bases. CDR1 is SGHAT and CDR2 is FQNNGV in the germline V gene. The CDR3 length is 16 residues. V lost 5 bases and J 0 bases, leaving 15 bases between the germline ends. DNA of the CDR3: TGTGCCAGCAGCCACCCTGGCGGGGTGAGCACAGATACGCAGTATTTT. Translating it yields CASSHPGGVSTDTQYF.

CDR3 bases: TGTGCCAGCAACCCTAGAGGCGGGACTAACACTGAAGCTTTCTTT. It translates to CASNPRGGTNTEAFF. The gene calls are TRBV7-8 and TRBJ1-1; D possibly corresponds to TRBD1 (5 bases). Trimming removed 7 bases from V and 2 bases from J, with 17 bases in between. The CDR3 covers 15 residues. Germline CDR1 and CDR2: SGHVS and FQNEAQ.

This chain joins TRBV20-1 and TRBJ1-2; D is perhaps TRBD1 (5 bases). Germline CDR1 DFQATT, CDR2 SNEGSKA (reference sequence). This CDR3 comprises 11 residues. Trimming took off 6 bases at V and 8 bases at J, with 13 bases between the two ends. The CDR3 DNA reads TGCAGTGCCCCGACAGTTCCCGGCTACACCTTC. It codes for CSAPTVPGYTF.

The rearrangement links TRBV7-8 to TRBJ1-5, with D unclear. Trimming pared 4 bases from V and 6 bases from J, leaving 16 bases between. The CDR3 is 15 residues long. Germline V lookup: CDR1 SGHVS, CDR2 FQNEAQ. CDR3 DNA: TGTGCCAGCAGCTCCCTCGCGGGAGGAGGTCAGCCCCAGCATTTT. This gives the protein CASSSLAGGGQPQHF. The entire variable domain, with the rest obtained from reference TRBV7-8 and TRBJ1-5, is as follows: GAGVSQSPRYKVAKRGQDVALRCDPISGHVSLFWYQQALGQGPEFLTYFQNEAQLDKSGLPSDRFFAERPEGSVSTLKIQRTQQEDSAVYLCASSSLAGGGQPQHFGDGTRLSIL.

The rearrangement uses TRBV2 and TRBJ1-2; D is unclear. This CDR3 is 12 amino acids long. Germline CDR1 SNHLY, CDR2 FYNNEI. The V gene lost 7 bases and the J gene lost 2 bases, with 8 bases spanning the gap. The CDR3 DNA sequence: TGTGCCAGCAACAGACGAAACTATGGCTACACCTTC. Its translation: CASNRRNYGYTF. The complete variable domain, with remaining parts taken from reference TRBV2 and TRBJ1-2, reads EPEVTQTPSHQVTQMGQEVILRCVPISNHLYFYWYRQILGQKVEFLVSFYNNEISEKSEIFDDQFSVERPDGSNFTLKIRSTKLEDSAMYFCASNRRNYGYTFGSGTRLTVV.

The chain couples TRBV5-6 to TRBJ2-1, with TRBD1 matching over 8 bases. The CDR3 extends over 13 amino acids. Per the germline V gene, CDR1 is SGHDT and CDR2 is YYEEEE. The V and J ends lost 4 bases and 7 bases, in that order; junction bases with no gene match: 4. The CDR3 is CASSADRDNEQFF. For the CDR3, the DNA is TGTGCCAGCAGCGCGGACAGGGATAATGAGCAGTTCTTC.

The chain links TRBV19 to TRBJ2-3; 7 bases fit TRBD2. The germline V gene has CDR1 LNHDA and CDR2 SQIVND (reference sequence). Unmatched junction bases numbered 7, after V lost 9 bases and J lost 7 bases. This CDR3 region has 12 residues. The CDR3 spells CASSAGDNTQYF. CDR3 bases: TGTGCCAGCAGTGCGGGGGATAATACGCAGTATTTT. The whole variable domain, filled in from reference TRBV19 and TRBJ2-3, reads DGGITQSPKYLFRKEGQNVTLSCEQNLNHDAMYWYRQDPGQGLRLIYYSQIVNDFQKGDIAEGYSVSREKKESFPLTVTSAQKNPTAFYLCASSAGDNTQYFGPGTRLTVL.

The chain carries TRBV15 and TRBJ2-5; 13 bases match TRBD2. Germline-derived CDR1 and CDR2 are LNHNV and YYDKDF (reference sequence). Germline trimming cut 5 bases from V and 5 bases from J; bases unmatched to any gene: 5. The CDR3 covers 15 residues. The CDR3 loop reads CATSETSGGFETQYF. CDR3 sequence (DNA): TGTGCCACCAGCGAGACTAGCGGGGGGTTTGAGACCCAGTACTTC. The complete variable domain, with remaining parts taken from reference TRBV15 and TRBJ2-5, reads DAMVIQNPRYQVTQFGKPVTLSCSQTLNHNVMYWYQQKSSQAPKLLFHYYDKDFNNEADTPDNFQSRRPNTSFCFLDIRSPGLGDTAMYLCATSETSGGFETQYFGPGTRLLVL.

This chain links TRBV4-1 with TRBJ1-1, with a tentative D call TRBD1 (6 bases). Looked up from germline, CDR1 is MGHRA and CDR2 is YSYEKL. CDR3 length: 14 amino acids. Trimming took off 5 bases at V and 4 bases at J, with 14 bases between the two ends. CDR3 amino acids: CASSITTGSTEAFF. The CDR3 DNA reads TGCGCCAGCAGCATAACAACAGGGTCCACTGAAGCTTTCTTT.

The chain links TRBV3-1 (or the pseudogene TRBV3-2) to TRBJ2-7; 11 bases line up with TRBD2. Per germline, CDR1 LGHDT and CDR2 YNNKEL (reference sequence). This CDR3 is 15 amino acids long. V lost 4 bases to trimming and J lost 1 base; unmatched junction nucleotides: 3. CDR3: CASSPGLAASYEQYF. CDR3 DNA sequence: TGTGCCAGCAGCCCGGGACTAGCGGCTTCCTACGAGCAGTACTTC.